A single sample gave rise to the 2 T cell receptor beta chains below, sequenced in a study of identical twins. TCRdb itself ran the 5' RACE reads through MiXCR, one entry per CDR3 protein. The sample holds about 530,000 distinct CDR3 sequences, about a fifth seen once. In addition, the sample was reused for a study of yellow fever vaccine responses in identical twins.

Sequenced material: CD4+ T cells sorted from blood. Receptors were obtained from a woman younger than 35 in good health.

In DNA form, the CDR3 reads TGCAGCGCCCGGACAGGGGTAAACACCGGGGAGCTGTTTTTT. It translates to CSARTGVNTGELFF. The rearrangement uses TRBV29-1 and TRBJ2-2; 9 bases fit TRBD1. CDR1 and CDR2 from the germline V gene are SQVTM and ANQGSEA. The CDR3 covers 14 residues. V was clipped by 7 bases and J by 2 bases; unmatched bases: 5.

The chain couples TRBV7-2 to TRBJ2-3; perhaps TRBD2 as D (5 bases). The CDR3 extends over 14 amino acids. Deletions cut 4 bases from V and 6 bases from J, with 14 bases between. CDR1 SGHTA and CDR2 FQGNSA come from the germline V gene. The CDR3 loop is CASSWWTGSDTQYF. The CDR3 bases are TGTGCCAGCAGCTGGTGGACGGGGAGCGATACGCAGTATTTT.